This T cell receptor (beta chain) was retrieved from a study of identical twins. In TCRdb, the 5' RACE reads were re-called with MiXCR into one record per CDR3 protein. The sample includes around 340,000 distinct CDR3 sequences, 9% to 15% of them seen just once. This clonotype occurred a few times. Trimming removed 11 bases from V and 0 bases from J, with 13 bases in between. The CDR3 covers 13 residues. CDR1 is SEHNR and CDR2 is FQNEAQ in the germline V gene (reference sequence). The same data also contributed to another study, on yellow fever vaccine responses in identical twins.

This TCR derives from a woman aged 18-29 years in good health. The chain uses TRBV7-9 and TRBJ1-1; D perhaps matches TRBD1 (5 bases). The sequenced sample was CD8+ T cells sorted from blood. The CDR3 DNA follows: TGTGCCGCGGGGGACGAAATGAACACTGAAGCTTTCTTT. It codes for CAAGDEMNTEAFF.